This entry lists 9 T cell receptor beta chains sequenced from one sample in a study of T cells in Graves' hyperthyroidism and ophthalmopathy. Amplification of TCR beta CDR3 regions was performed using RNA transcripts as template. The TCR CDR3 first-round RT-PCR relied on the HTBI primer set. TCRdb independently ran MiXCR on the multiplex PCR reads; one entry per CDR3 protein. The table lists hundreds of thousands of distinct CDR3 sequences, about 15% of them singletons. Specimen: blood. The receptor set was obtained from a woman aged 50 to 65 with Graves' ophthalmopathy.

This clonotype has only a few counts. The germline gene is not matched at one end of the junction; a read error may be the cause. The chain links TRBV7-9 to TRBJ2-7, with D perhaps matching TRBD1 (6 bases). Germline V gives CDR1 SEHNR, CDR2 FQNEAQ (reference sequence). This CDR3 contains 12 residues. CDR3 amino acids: CAGSRGNYEQYF. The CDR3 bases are TGTGCCGGCAGCAGGGGCAATTACGAGCAGTACTTC.

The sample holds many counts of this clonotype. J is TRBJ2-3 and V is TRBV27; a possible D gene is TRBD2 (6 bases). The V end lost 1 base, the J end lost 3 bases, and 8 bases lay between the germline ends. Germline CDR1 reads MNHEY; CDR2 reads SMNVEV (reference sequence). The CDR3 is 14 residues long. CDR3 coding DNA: TGTGCCAGCAGTTTATATCGGGGGACAGATACGCAGTATTTT. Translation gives CASSLYRGTDTQYF.

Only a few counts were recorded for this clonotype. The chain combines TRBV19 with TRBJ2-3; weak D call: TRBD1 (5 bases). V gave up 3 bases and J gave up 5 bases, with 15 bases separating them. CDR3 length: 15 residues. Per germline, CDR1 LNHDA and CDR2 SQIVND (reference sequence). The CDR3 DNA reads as TGTGCCAGTAGTATGAGGCAGGGTGGGATAGATACGCAGTATTTT. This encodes CASSMRQGGIDTQYF.

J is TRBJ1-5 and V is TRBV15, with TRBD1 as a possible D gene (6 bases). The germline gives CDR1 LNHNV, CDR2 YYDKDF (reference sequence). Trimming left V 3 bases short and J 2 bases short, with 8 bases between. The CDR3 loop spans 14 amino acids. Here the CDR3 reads CATSSWTGNQPQHF. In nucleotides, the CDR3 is TGTGCCACCAGCAGTTGGACAGGCAATCAGCCCCAGCATTTT.

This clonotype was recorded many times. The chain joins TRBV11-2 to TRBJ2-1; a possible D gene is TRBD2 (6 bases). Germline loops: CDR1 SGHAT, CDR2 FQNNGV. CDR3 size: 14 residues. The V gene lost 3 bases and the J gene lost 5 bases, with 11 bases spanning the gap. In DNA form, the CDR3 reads TGTGCCAGCAGCTTTCTCACTAGCCACAATGAGCAGTTCTTC. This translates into CASSFLTSHNEQFF.

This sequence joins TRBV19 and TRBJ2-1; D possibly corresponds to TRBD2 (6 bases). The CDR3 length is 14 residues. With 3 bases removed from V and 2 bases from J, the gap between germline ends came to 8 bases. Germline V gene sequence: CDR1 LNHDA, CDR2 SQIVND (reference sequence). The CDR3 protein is CASSIRTTYNEQFF. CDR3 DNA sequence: TGTGCCAGTAGTATTCGGACTACCTACAATGAGCAGTTCTTC. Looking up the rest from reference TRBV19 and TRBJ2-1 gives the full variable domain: DGGITQSPKYLFRKEGQNVTLSCEQNLNHDAMYWYRQDPGQGLRLIYYSQIVNDFQKGDIAEGYSVSREKKESFPLTVTSAQKNPTAFYLCASSIRTTYNEQFFGPGTRLTVL.

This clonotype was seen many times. CDR3 bases: TGCAGTGCCTATACCCCTGGCTCAACTGATACGCAGTATTTT. It specifies CSAYTPGSTDTQYF. The V and J genes are TRBV20-1 and TRBJ2-3; no clear D. V was clipped by 6 bases and J by 6 bases, with 19 bases between them. CDR3 length equals 14 residues. The V gene's germline CDR1 is DFQATT and CDR2 SNEGSKA (reference sequence).

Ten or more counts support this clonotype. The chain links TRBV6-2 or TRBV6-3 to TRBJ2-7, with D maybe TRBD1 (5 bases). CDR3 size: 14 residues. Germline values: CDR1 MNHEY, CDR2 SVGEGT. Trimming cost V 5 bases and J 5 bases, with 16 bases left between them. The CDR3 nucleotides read TGTGCCAGCAGTGAACAGGTAGATTTCAACGAGCAGTACTTC. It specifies CASSEQVDFNEQYF.

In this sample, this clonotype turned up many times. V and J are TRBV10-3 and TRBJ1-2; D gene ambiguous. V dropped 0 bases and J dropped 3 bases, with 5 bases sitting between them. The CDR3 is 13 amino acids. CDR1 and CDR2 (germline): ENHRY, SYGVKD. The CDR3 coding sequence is TGTGCCATCAGTGAGTCGATTGACTATGGCTACACCTTC. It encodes CAISESIDYGYTF.